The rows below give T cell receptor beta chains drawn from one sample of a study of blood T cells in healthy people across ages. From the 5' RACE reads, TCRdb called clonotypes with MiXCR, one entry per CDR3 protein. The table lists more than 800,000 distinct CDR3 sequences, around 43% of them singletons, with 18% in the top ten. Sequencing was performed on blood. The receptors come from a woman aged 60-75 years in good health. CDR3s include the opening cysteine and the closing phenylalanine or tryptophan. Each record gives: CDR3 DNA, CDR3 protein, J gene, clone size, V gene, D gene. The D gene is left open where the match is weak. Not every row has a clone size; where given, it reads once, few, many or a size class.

CDR3 DNA: TGCAGTGCGCCCCCCGGAACGGGGGTTTCACCCCTCCACTTT
CDR3 protein: CSAPPGTGVSPLHF
J gene: TRBJ1-6
clone size: many
V gene: TRBV20-1
D gene: NA

CDR3 DNA: TGTGCCAGCAGTGACAGGGGGCCAGCTAACTATGGCTACACCTTC
CDR3 protein: CASSDRGPANYGYTF
J gene: TRBJ1-2
clone size: few
V gene: TRBV5-6
D gene: TRBD1

CDR3 DNA: TGTGCCAGCACCACACACTCAACACACACAGATACGCAGTATTTT
CDR3 protein: CASTTHSTHTDTQYF
J gene: TRBJ2-3
clone size: NA
V gene: TRBV12-3/TRBV12-4
D gene: NA

CDR3 DNA: TGTGCCGGCAGCTTACATGGGGTAGCGGGAGCAGATACGCAGTATTTT
CDR3 protein: CAGSLHGVAGADTQYF
J gene: TRBJ2-3
clone size: NA
V gene: TRBV11-2
D gene: TRBD2

CDR3 DNA: TGTGCCAGCAGCTCCCGGGACAGAGGGAACACTGAAGCTTTCTTT
CDR3 protein: CASSSRDRGNTEAFF
J gene: TRBJ1-1
clone size: NA
V gene: TRBV7-8
D gene: TRBD1

CDR3 DNA: TGTGCCAGCAGCTTGGGGACTAAATCCAGCTACGAGCAGTACTTC
CDR3 protein: CASSLGTKSSYEQYF
J gene: TRBJ2-7
clone size: few
V gene: TRBV5-5
D gene: NA

CDR3 DNA: TGCGCCAGCAGCTGGTGGGGACAGGGGGCTGCTGAGCAGTTCTTC
CDR3 protein: CASSWWGQGAAEQFF
J gene: TRBJ2-1
clone size: NA
V gene: TRBV5-1
D gene: TRBD1

CDR3 DNA: TGTGCCAGCAGTTCCCTTCTGGGCTACGAGCAGTACTTC
CDR3 protein: CASSSLLGYEQYF
J gene: TRBJ2-7
clone size: NA
V gene: TRBV6-2/TRBV6-3
D gene: NA

CDR3 DNA: TGTGCCAGCAGTGGGGACAGGGGCCGTTACTCCTACGAGCAGTACTTC
CDR3 protein: CASSGDRGRYSYEQYF
J gene: TRBJ2-7
clone size: NA
V gene: TRBV25-1
D gene: TRBD1

CDR3 DNA: TGTGCCAGCAGCCCCTGGAGCCCGGGGCGGGAAGAGACCCAGTACTTC
CDR3 protein: CASSPWSPGREETQYF
J gene: TRBJ2-5
clone size: few
V gene: TRBV11-1
D gene: NA

CDR3 DNA: TGCGCCAGCAGCTCCCGGACTAGCGGGAAGCAAGAGACCCAGTACTTC
CDR3 protein: CASSSRTSGKQETQYF
J gene: TRBJ2-5
clone size: NA
V gene: TRBV10-2
D gene: TRBD2